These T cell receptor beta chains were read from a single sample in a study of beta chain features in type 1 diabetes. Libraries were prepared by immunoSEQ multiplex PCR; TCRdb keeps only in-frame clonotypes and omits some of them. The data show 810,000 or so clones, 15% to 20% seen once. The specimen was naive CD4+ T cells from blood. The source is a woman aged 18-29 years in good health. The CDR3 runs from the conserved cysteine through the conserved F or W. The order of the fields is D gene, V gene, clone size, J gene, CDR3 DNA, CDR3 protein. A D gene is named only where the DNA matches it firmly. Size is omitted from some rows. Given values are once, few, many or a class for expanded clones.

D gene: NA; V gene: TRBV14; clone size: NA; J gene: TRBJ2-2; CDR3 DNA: TGTGCCAGCAGCCAGAATTTTGGTACCGGGGAGCTGTTTTTT; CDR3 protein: CASSQNFGTGELFF
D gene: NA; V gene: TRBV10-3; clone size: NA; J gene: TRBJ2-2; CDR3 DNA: TGTGCCACTCGCCCCGGGAGCATAAACACCGGGGAGCTGTTTTTT; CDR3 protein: CATRPGSINTGELFF
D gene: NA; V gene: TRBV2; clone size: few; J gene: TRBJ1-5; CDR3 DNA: TGTGCCAGCAGGGTCCAGACCAATCAGCCCCAGCATTTT; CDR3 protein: CASRVQTNQPQHF
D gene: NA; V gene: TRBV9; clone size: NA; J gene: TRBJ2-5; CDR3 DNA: TGTGCCAGCAGCGTGGCTTTTGGTACGGGGGAGACCCAGTACTTC; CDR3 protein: CASSVAFGTGETQYF
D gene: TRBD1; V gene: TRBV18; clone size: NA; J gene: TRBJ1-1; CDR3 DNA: TGTGCCAGCTCACCACCGGGACAGGAGCTTGAAGCTTTCTTT; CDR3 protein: CASSPPGQELEAFF
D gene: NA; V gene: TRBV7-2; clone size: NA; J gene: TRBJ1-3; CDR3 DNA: TGTGCCAGCAGCGAGGCCCTCTCTGGAAACACCATATATTTT; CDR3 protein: CASSEALSGNTIYF
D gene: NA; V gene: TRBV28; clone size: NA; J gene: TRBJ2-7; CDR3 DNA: TGTGCCAGCAATTTAGGACTTGCCTACGAGCAGTACTTC; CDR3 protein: CASNLGLAYEQYF
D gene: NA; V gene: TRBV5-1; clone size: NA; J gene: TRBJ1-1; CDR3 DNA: TGCGCCAGCAGCTTGGCGCAGGCCGCTCAAGCTTTCTTT; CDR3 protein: CASSLAQAAQAFF
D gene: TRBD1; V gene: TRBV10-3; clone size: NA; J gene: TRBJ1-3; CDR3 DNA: TGTGCCATCAGTGGGACAGGACCCATCTCTGGAAACACCATATATTTT; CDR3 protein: CAISGTGPISGNTIYF
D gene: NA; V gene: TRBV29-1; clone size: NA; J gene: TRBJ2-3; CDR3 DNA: TGCAGCGTTGGAAGGGCGGGTTCTAGCACAGATACGCAGTATTTT; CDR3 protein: CSVGRAGSSTDTQYF
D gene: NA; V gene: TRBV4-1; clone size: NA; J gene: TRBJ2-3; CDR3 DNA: TGCGCCAGCAGCCAAGACGTGGAGGGGACAGATACGCAGTATTTT; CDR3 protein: CASSQDVEGTDTQYF
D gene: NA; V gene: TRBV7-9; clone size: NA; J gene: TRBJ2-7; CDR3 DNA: TGTGCCAGCAGCCAAGCCCCAGGCGAGCAGTACTTC; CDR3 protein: CASSQAPGEQYF
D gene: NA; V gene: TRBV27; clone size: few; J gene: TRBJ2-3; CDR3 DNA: TGTGCCAGCAGACAACAGGACGACACAGATACGCAGTATTTT; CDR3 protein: CASRQQDDTDTQYF
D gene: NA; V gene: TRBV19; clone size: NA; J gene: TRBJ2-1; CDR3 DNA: TGTGCCAGTAGTATAGATTCATCGGTCAATGAGCAGTTCTTC; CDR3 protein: CASSIDSSVNEQFF
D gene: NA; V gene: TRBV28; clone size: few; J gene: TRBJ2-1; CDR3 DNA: TGTGCCAGCAACCTAGCGAGGAGCTCCTACAATGAGCAGTTCTTC; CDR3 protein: CASNLARSSYNEQFF
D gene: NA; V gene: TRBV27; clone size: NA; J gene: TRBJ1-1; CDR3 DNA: TGTGCCAGCAGCCTAGAGGGTCGGAACACTGAAGCTTTCTTT; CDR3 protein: CASSLEGRNTEAFF
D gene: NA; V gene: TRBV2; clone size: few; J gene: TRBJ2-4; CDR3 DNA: TGTGCCAGCCGTAGACGAATTAGCGAAAACATTCAGTACTTC; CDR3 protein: CASRRRISENIQYF
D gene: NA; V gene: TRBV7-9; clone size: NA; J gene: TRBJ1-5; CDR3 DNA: TGTGCCAGCAGCTTAACCGGGTATCAGCCCCAGCATTTT; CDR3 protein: CASSLTGYQPQHF
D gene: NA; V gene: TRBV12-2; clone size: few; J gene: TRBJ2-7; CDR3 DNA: TGTGCAAGTCGCTTCCTTCTCCCTCGCGGGAGATGCGAGCAGTACTTC; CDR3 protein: CASRFLLPRGRCEQYF
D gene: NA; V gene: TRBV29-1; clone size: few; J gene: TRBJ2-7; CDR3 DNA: TGCAGCGCTAGGAGAGGCGAGGGTCCCTACGAGCAGTACTTC; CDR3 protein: CSARRGEGPYEQYF
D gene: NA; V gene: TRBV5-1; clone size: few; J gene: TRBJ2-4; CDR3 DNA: TGCGCCAGCAGCTTGGTTCCGGGGCCAGAAAACATTCAGTACTTC; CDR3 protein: CASSLVPGPENIQYF
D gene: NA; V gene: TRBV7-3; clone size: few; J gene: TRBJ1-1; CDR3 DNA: TGTGCCAGCAGCTTATTCTCTGCGGGGAACACTGAAGCTTTCTTT; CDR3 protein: CASSLFSAGNTEAFF
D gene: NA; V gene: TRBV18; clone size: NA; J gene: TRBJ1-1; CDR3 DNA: TGTGCCAGCTCACCAAGTATGAACACTGAAGCTTTCTTT; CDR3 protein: CASSPSMNTEAFF
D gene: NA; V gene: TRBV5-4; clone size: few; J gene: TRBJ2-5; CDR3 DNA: TGTGCCAGCAGCTGGTCCGGGGGGCTCCAAGAGACCCAGTACTTC; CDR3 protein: CASSWSGGLQETQYF
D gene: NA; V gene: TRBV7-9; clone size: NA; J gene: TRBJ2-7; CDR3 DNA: TGTGCCAGCAGCTTAGTGGGGGGAGCTTCTGGCGAGCAGTACTTC; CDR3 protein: CASSLVGGASGEQYF
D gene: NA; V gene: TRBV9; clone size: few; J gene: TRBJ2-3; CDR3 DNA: TGTGCCAGCAGCGTAGGGACACCTGGCACAGATACGCAGTATTTT; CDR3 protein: CASSVGTPGTDTQYF
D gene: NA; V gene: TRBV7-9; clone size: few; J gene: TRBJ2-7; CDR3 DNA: TGTGCCAGCAGCTTATCGGGGCCTTACGAGCAGTACTTC; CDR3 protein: CASSLSGPYEQYF
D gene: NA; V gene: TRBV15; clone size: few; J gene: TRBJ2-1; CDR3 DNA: TGTGCCACCAGCGTACATTCCCGGGTCGGGCAGTTCTTC; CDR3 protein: CATSVHSRVGQFF
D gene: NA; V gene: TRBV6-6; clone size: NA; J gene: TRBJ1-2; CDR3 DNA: TGTGCCAGCTCCCCCCGGGTGGTGAGATACACCTTC; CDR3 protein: CASSPRVVRYTF
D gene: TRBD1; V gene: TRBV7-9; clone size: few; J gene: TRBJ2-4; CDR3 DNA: TGTGCCAGCAGCTTAGCTTGGACGACAGGGTGGTCAAACATTCAGTACTTC; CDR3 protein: CASSLAWTTGWSNIQYF
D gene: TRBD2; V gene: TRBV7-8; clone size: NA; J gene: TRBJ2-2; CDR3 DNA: TGTGCCAGCAGCTTAGCGCTAACTAGCGGGAGGGGGAGGCGTTACACCGGGGAGCTGTTTTTT; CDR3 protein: CASSLALTSGRGRRYTGELFF
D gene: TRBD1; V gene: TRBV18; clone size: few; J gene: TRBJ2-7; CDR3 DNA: TGTGCCAGCTCACCTACGGGACAGACCAGCTCCTACGAGCAGTACTTC; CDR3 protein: CASSPTGQTSSYEQYF
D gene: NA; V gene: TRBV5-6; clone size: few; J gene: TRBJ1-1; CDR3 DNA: TGTGCCAGCAGCACGATCGGACTGAGCATGAACACTGAAGCTTTCTTT; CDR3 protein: CASSTIGLSMNTEAFF
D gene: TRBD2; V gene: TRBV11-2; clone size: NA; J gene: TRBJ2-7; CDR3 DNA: TGTGCCAGCAGCTCTATAGCGGGAGTGTCCTACGAGCAGTACTTC; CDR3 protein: CASSSIAGVSYEQYF
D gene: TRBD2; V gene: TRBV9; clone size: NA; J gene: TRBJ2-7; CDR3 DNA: TGTGCCAGCAGCGTTGAAGCGGGGGCGACCTACGAGCAGTACTTC; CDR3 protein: CASSVEAGATYEQYF
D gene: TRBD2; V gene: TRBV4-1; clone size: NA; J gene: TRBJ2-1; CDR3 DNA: TGCGCCAGCAGCCAAGGACTAGCGCTAAATGAGCAGTTCTTC; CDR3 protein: CASSQGLALNEQFF
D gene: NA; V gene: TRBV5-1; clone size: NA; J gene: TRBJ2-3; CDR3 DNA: TGCGCCAGCAGCTTGGGTCTAGATAGCACAGATACGCAGTATTTT; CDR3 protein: CASSLGLDSTDTQYF
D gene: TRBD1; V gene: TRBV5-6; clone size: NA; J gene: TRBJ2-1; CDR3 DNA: TGTGCCAGCGATCGATCTCCCGGACAGGTGTGGAATGAGCAGTTCTTC; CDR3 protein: CASDRSPGQVWNEQFF
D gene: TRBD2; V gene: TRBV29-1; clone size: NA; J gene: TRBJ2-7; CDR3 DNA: TGCAGCGTCGAAGGGGCTAGCGGGAGATTCGACTACGAGCAGTACTTC; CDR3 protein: CSVEGASGRFDYEQYF
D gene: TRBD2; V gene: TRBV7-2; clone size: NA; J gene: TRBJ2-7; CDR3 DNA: TGTGCCAGCAGCTTAGTTGTTAGCGGGAGGTACGAGCAGTACTTC; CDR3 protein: CASSLVVSGRYEQYF
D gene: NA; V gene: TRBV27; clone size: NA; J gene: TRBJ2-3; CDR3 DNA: TGTGCCAGCAGTTTACAGACCGGGACTCCATATACGCAGTATTTT; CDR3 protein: CASSLQTGTPYTQYF
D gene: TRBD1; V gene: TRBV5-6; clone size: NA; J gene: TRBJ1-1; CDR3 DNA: TGTGCCAGCAGCAACCGACAGGGCGGAGGCACTGAAGCTTTCTTT; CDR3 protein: CASSNRQGGGTEAFF
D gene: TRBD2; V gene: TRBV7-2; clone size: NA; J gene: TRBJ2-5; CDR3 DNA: TGTGCCAGCAGCTCCCGGGGTAGCGGGATACAAGAGACCCAGTACTTC; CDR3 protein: CASSSRGSGIQETQYF